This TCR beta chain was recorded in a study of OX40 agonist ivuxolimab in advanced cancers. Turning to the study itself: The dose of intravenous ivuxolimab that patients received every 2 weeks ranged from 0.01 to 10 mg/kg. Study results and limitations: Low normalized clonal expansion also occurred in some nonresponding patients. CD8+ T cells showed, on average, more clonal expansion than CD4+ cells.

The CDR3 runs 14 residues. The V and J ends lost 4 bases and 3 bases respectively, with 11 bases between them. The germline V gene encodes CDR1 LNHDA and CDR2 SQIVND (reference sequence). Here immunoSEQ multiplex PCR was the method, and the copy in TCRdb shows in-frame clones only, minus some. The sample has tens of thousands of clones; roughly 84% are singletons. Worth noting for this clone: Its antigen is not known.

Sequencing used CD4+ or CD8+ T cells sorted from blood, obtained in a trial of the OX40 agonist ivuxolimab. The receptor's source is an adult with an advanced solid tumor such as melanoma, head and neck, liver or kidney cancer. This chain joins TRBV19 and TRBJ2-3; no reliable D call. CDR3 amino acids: CASSKVEKTDTQYF. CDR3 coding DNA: TGTGCCAGTAGTAAGGTCGAAAAGACAGATACGCAGTATTTT.